Sequencing of this T cell receptor (beta chain) was carried out in a study of post-analysis software for immune sequencing data. Study-level results: Significantly decreased normalized Chao1 diversity was recorded for multiple sclerosis patients relative to controls. A few TRBV segments appeared more often in patients than in controls, and TRBV5-6, TRBV5-1 and TRBV20-1 were among these.

cDNA libraries for TCR beta contained unique molecular identifiers. T cells numbering about 0.85 to 11 million yielded cDNA molecules that totaled about 500,000. TCRdb called the PCR reads again in MiXCR, with one record for every CDR3 protein. The data contain 800,000 to 950,000 distinct CDR3 sequences, approximately 50% of them singletons. The J segment lost 9 bases and the V segment lost 2 bases, leaving 14 bases of the junction unmatched. The CDR3 has 18 residues. CDR1 and CDR2 from the germline V gene are SGHAT and FQNNGV. Worth noting for this clonotype: Its target is unknown.

The sequencing sample was made of blood. This chain connects TRBV11-2 to TRBJ2-1, with 12 positions matching TRBD2. The clonotype was recovered from a girl under 18 with multiple sclerosis. CDR3 sequence (DNA): TGTGCCAGCAGCTTAACGACTAGCGGGAGTTTACCGGAGGTTGAGCAGTTCTTC. Translated: CASSLTTSGSLPEVEQFF.